This T cell receptor (beta chain) emerged from a study of cytomegalovirus exposure and HLA in healthy donors. PCR employed 60 Vbeta and 13 Jbeta primers. Sequencing used immunoSEQ multiplex PCR; TCRdb keeps in-frame clones, though not all of them. This sample has 90,000 or so clones, with about 81% found just once. Germline V gene sequence: CDR1 LGHNT, CDR2 FRNRAP. The CDR3 loop spans 13 amino acids. Trimming took 3 bases from V and 4 from J, leaving 9 bases between them. The sequence was obtained from a woman aged 40 to 50 in good health and CMV-seronegative. Specimen: PBMCs. The J gene is TRBJ1-2, the V gene TRBV12-5, with D hard to call. The CDR3 reads CASGLGTAYGYTF. The CDR3 DNA sequence: TGTGCTAGTGGTTTAGGAACAGCCTATGGCTACACCTTC.